Listed below are T cell receptor beta chains from one sample, sequenced in a study of identical twins. MiXCR, run by TCRdb on the 5' RACE reads, gives a single entry per CDR3 protein. The sample carries roughly 710,000 distinct CDR3 sequences, around 6% recorded once. The sequenced sample consisted of naive T cells sorted from blood. The receptors here all came from a man aged 18 to 35 in good health. Both conserved end residues are part of each CDR3. The order of the fields is D gene, V gene, CDR3 length, clone size, J gene, CDR3 DNA, CDR3 protein. A D gene is named only where the DNA matches it firmly. Clone size appears in some rows only: once, few, many, or a class for an expanded clone.

>NA|TRBV28|16|few|TRBJ2-7
TGTGCCAGCATATCAACGGGAGACCTCATCTGGTCTGGGCAGTACTTC
CASISTGDLIWSGQYF
>NA|TRBV6-2/TRBV6-3|15|NA|TRBJ2-7
TGTGCCAGCAGTCCCCACCAGGGGAGTTCAGGCGAGCAGTACTTC
CASSPHQGSSGEQYF
>NA|TRBV6-5|12|NA|TRBJ2-5
TGTGCCAGCAGTTCCAATATAGAGACCCAGTACTTC
CASSSNIETQYF
>NA|TRBV5-1|17|many|TRBJ2-1
TGCGCCAGCAAAATTGACAGCCAGCGTAGCTCCTACAATGAGCAGTTCTTC
CASKIDSQRSSYNEQFF
>TRBD1|TRBV28|13|few|TRBJ2-7
TGTGCCAGCACGGGACAGCCTAACTACGAGCAGTACTTC
CASTGQPNYEQYF
>NA|TRBV7-9|13|many|TRBJ1-2
TGTGCCAGCAGCTTTGGGAGAGACTATGGCTACACCTTC
CASSFGRDYGYTF
>TRBD1|TRBV2|15|NA|TRBJ2-7
TGTGCCAGCAGTCCCGACAGGGGATCCCCCTACGAGCAGTACTTC
CASSPDRGSPYEQYF
>TRBD2|TRBV29-1|14|many|TRBJ2-1
TGCAGCGCCCGCCCGGGACTACAAAGGGGTGAGCAGTTCTTC
CSARPGLQRGEQFF
>TRBD2|TRBV9|15|many|TRBJ2-7
TGTGCCAGCAGCGGCCCGACTAGCGGGAGGTACGAGCAGTACTTC
CASSGPTSGRYEQYF
>NA|TRBV19|12|NA|TRBJ1-1
TGTGCCAGTAGTATCAATCTTGCTGAAGCTTTCTTT
CASSINLAEAFF